This T cell receptor beta chain was identified during a study of Ad26.COV2.S vaccination and SARS-CoV-2 variants (dated by TCRdb to the early 2020s). Background on the whole study: Vaccine-arm donors were drawn from COV1001, a multicentre, randomized, double-blind, placebo-controlled phase I-IIa trial of Ad26.COV2.S in healthy adults. The TCR-sequenced set comprised around 30 samples: around 20 Ad26.COV2.S vaccine recipients, 5 placebo recipients and 8 SARS-CoV-2 convalescent individuals. Sequencing of the TCRbeta repertoire served to evaluate the specificity and breadth of SARS-CoV-2-reactive T cell receptors following Ad26.COV2.S vaccination. Investigators remained blinded to trial group allocation during experiments and outcome assessment. Ad26.COV2.S was given intramuscularly at 5x10^10 or 1x10^11 viral particles, as a single shot or as two shots 56 days apart. Trial participants were randomized into five groups of five: low-dose or high-dose Ad26.COV2.S given once or twice, or placebo on both occasions. General findings and caveats noted by the study authors: The study was not powered for comparison of responses between vaccine doses or regimens. Substantial breadth of spike-specific CD8+ and CD4+ T cell responses was reported after vaccination. Vaccine and placebo recipients had comparable non-spike TCR breadth, which fits with the vaccine containing only spike. It was noted by the authors that total T cell responses may have been underestimated by the TCR breadth and depth analyses. Compared with placebo recipients, Ad26.COV2.S recipients showed higher spike-specific TCR breadth (P = 0.0014).

The treatment or condition label, read with the paper, signifies: about 20 received Ad26.COV2.S at low or high dose, single or two shots; roughly 5 received placebo; per-sample allocation not given. For vaccine and placebo recipients, the sequenced repertoires came from samples collected on day 63 after the first injection. Cohort 1b enrolled roughly 25 adults aged 18-55 years at a single site in Boston, USA, between 29 July and 7 August 2020. Ad26.COV2.S was a replication-incompetent adenovirus type 26 vector that expressed a prefusion-stabilized SARS-CoV-2 spike protein derived from the original Wuhan strain. Including the terminal cysteine and phenylalanine, the CDR3 comprises 14 residues. Here the CDR3 DNA is all that survives: 42 bases in frame from base 1. V ends up 8 bases short and J 4 bases short, with an unmatched junction base count of 8. CDR1 and CDR2, per the germline V gene, are MNHEY and SVGAGI.

This clone has only a few counts. The clone's antigen remains unknown. Base quality data are lacking; no much larger clone is found one base away. The immunoSEQ Assay was the method used to sequence TCRbeta CDR3 regions. After extraction, genomic DNA underwent amplification by bias-controlled multiplex PCR, followed by high-throughput sequencing. For the original study's pipeline: To quantify the absolute abundance of every unique TCRbeta CDR3 region, sequences were collapsed and filtered. T cell fraction was estimated by normalizing TCRbeta template counts to usable DNA, which was measured by amplifying reference genes present in all nucleated cells. Repertoire TCRs were annotated as SARS-CoV-2-specific when V gene, CDR3 amino acid sequence and J gene were exactly matched to a known reactive TCR set. The reference SARS-CoV-2 TCR set came from MIRA and was filtered for enrichment in COVID-19-positive ImmuneCODE repertoires, removing public or cross-reactive TCRs. Using the MIRA antigens, annotated TCRs were further analysed by specific ORF or by position within an ORF. Breadth was defined as the number of annotated unique rearrangements divided by the total number of unique productive rearrangements, and depth was defined as the summed frequency of the annotated unique rearrangements. Group comparisons of TCR breadth used two-sided Wilcoxon rank-sum tests. TCRdb took over this immuneACCESS table, retaining in-frame rearrangements with V and J assigned. Such tables are incomplete; in checked studies, under half of the missing clones stem from an unresolved V gene, and the remainder is unexplained. V and J calls and clone size follow that table, whereas D and trimming were derived from the DNA. The sample has a few hundred thousand clones on record, roughly 90% of them singletons. Roughly an eighth of the sample rests with the top ten.

Recombination connected TRBV6-5 to TRBJ1-2; 9 central bases correspond to TRBD1. This material consisted of peripheral blood, taken in a trial of Ad26.COV2.S vaccine versus placebo. This TCR was recovered from a person between 18 and 59 years old who received the Ad26.COV2.S COVID-19 vaccine or a placebo. The bases read TGTGCCAGCTGCCGGGACAGGGTCGCCTATGGCTACACCTTC. Its coded protein is CASCRDRVAYGYTF.